This entry is about one T cell receptor beta chain. Its antigen is unidentified. This sample stems from a study of OX40 agonist ivuxolimab in advanced cancers. At the level of the study: Dose-escalation patients were diagnosed with hepatocellular carcinoma, melanoma, renal cell cancer or head and neck cancer. Broader study findings: CD4+ T cells averaged fewer expanded clones than CD8+ T cells.

Profiled with immunoSEQ multiplex PCR; TCRdb holds only in-frame clones, not every one. The sample carries about 80,000 clones, approximately 90% recorded once. V dropped 1 base and J dropped 3 bases, with 12 bases sitting between them. Looked up from germline, CDR1 is SGHTA and CDR2 is FQGNSA. The CDR3 totals 16 residues. The sequence was obtained from an adult with an advanced solid tumor such as melanoma, head and neck, liver or kidney cancer. Material: CD4+ or CD8+ T cells sorted from blood, obtained in a trial of the OX40 agonist ivuxolimab. The chain recombines TRBV7-2 with TRBJ2-2; perhaps TRBD1 as D (6 bases). CDR3 nucleotides: TGTGCCAGCAGCTTAGACAGGGCGGGTGACACCGGGGAGCTGTTTTTT. Its translation: CASSLDRAGDTGELFF.